Below, 27 T cell receptor beta chains from the same sample are listed, as sequenced in a study of blood T cells in healthy people across ages. Together with a sample-barcoded 5' primer, a J-beta primer mix was included in a second PCR lasting roughly 6 to 12 cycles. MiXCR, applied by TCRdb to the 5' RACE reads, yields one record per CDR3 protein. The data show approximately 350,000 distinct CDR3 sequences, 45% to 65% seen once. Input material: blood. The receptors originated from a man aged 55 to 70 in good health.

At least ten counts were recorded for this clonotype. The rearrangement links TRBV29-1 to TRBJ2-3, with TRBD1 matching 11 bases. V shed 7 bases and J 3 bases; nucleotides not matched to a gene: 3. This CDR3 region has 13 residues. Looked up from germline, CDR1 is SQVTM and CDR2 is ANQGSEA. CDR3 DNA sequence: TGCAGCGCTCGGGACAGGGGGACAGATACGCAGTATTTT. Translation gives CSARDRGTDTQYF.

This chain joins TRBV15 and TRBJ2-1, with D possibly being TRBD2 (6 bases). Germline V lookup: CDR1 LNHNV, CDR2 YYDKDF (reference sequence). Trimming left V 0 bases short and J 0 bases short, with 9 bases between. The CDR3 length is 16 residues. CDR3 loop: CATSREGAGSYNEQFF. As DNA, the CDR3 is TGTGCCACCAGCAGAGAAGGAGCGGGCTCCTACAATGAGCAGTTCTTC.

This clonotype was found once. A much larger clone is a single base away; this may be a read error. The rearrangement uses TRBV5-5 and TRBJ2-3; 7 bases are shared with TRBD2. The CDR3 length is 16 residues. The V and J ends lost 4 bases and 1 base, in that order; junction bases with no gene match: 9. Germline assignment: CDR1 SGHKS and CDR2 YYEKEE (reference sequence). As DNA, the CDR3 is TGTGCCAGCAGCCCCCTGGGGAGGGCTGGCACAGATACGCAGTATTTT. This translates into CASSPLGRAGTDTQYF.

This clonotype was found once. The gene calls are TRBV7-8 and TRBJ2-7; D is uncertain. Germline V lookup: CDR1 SGHVS, CDR2 FQNEAQ. Trimming took off 4 bases at V and 1 base at J, with 17 bases between the two ends. The CDR3 is 16 residues long. The CDR3 nucleotides are TGTGCCAGCAGCTCCCAAGACCCCAATGAGTCCTACGAGCAGTACTTC. This encodes CASSSQDPNESYEQYF.

This clonotype was counted between two and nine times. The chain carries TRBV6-5 and TRBJ2-5; D is perhaps TRBD1 (5 bases). Germline V gives CDR1 MNHEY, CDR2 SVGAGI. This CDR3 region has 15 residues. V was shortened by 5 bases and J by 3 bases, with 16 bases between the two germline ends. CDR3 region: CASSPATADEETQYF. For the CDR3, the DNA is TGTGCCAGCAGTCCGGCGACAGCCGATGAAGAGACCCAGTACTTC.

The J gene is TRBJ2-4, the V gene TRBV28; 7 nucleotides align to TRBD1. TRBJ2-7 explains the end of the DNA better; the J call may be wrong. The CDR3 is 15 amino acids. CDR1 MDHEN and CDR2 SYDVKM come from the germline V gene. The DNA for the CDR3 is TGTGCCAGCAGTCGAGGGGGCTTTGGATCCTACGAGCAGTACTTC. Translation gives CASSRGGFGSYEQYF.

The chain carries TRBV5-1 and TRBJ2-5; D is possibly TRBD1 (5 bases). V was clipped by 3 bases and J by 2 bases, with 14 bases between them. CDR1 and CDR2 from the germline V gene are SGHRS and YFSETQ. The CDR3 spans 15 residues. Written as DNA, the CDR3 is TGCGCCAGCAGCTCAGGGTCCCAAGGGCAAGAGACCCAGTACTTC. It codes for CASSSGSQGQETQYF.

J is TRBJ1-2 and V is TRBV7-8, with a possible D match to TRBD1 (6 bases). V dropped 0 bases and J dropped 4 bases, with 12 bases sitting between them. The CDR3 has 15 residues. Germline values: CDR1 SGHVS, CDR2 FQNEAQ. CDR3 nucleotide sequence: TGTGCCAGCAGCTTAGCGCAGGGAGGGGGCTATGGCTACACCTTC. Residues: CASSLAQGGGYGYTF.

The genes are TRBV5-1 and TRBJ2-1, with 8 positions matching TRBD1. Germline V gene sequence: CDR1 SGHRS, CDR2 YFSETQ. The CDR3 is 14 amino acids. The V segment lost 0 bases and the J segment 8 bases; nucleotides outside the gene matches: 4. CDR3 in amino acids: CASSLETGVDEQFF. The CDR3 DNA reads as TGCGCCAGCAGCTTGGAGACAGGGGTCGATGAGCAGTTCTTC.

This chain links TRBV7-2 with TRBJ1-2; TRBD1 matches 7 bases. This CDR3 is built from 16 residues. CDR1 is SGHTA, CDR2 FQGNSA, per germline. The trim removed 2 bases at V and 5 bases at J, leaving 11 bases unmatched. In DNA, the CDR3 is TGTGCCAGCAGCTTACGGTCTAGGGGGCAGCGGTATGGCTACACCTTC. Translated: CASSLRSRGQRYGYTF.

This chain connects TRBV6-5 to TRBJ2-3; TRBD2 agrees at 11 bases. The CDR3 runs 14 residues. V shed 4 bases and J 5 bases; nucleotides not matched to a gene: 2. Germline V gene lookup returns CDR1 MNHEY and CDR2 SVGAGI. In DNA, the CDR3 is TGTGCCAGCAGTTTTAGCGGGGGGGAAGATACGCAGTATTTT. Residues: CASSFSGGEDTQYF.

V gene TRBV20-1 combines with J gene TRBJ2-6, with 10 bases identical to TRBD2. The V gene's germline CDR1 is DFQATT and CDR2 SNEGSKA (reference sequence). This CDR3 contains 15 residues. Unmatched junction bases numbered 3, after V lost 0 bases and J lost 7 bases. The DNA of the CDR3 is TGCAGTGCTAGAGAGAGCGGGGGGGGAGCCAACGTCCTGACTTTC. As protein: CSARESGGGANVLTF.

This clonotype was observed a handful of times. The V gene is TRBV5-1, the J gene TRBJ2-7, with 14 nucleotides matching TRBD2. The V and J ends lost 4 bases and 3 bases, in that order; junction bases with no gene match: 6. In germline, CDR1 is SGHRS, CDR2 YFSETQ. CDR3 size: 16 residues. In DNA, the CDR3 is TGCGCCAGCAGCCAGCGGACTAGCGGGAGGATCTACGAGCAGTACTTC. Encoded protein: CASSQRTSGRIYEQYF.

This clonotype was counted between two and nine times. This chain links TRBV6-5 with TRBJ2-1; 7 nucleotides match TRBD2. V was clipped by 6 bases and J by 8 bases; unmatched bases: 13. This CDR3 contains 15 residues. CDR1 and CDR2 (germline): MNHEY, SVGAGI. Here the CDR3 reads CASRSGAGEWDEQFF. CDR3 in DNA: TGTGCCAGCAGATCTGGGGCGGGAGAGTGGGATGAGCAGTTCTTC.

This chain uses TRBV3-1 with TRBJ2-7; 11 bases match TRBD2. Trimming removed 1 base from V and 2 bases from J; junction bases left unmatched: 4. Germline CDR1 LGHDT, CDR2 YNNKEL (reference sequence). CDR3 length equals 16 residues. The CDR3 protein is CASSQGISGGAYEQYF. CDR3 nucleotides: TGTGCCAGCAGCCAAGGTATTAGCGGGGGGGCCTACGAGCAGTACTTC.

This rearrangement joins TRBV29-1 to TRBJ1-1; 9 bases fit TRBD1. The V gene end was trimmed by 7 bases and the J gene end by 8 bases; junction bases not matched to a gene: 11. CDR1 is SQVTM, CDR2 ANQGSEA, per germline. CDR3 length: 13 residues. CDR3 loop: CSANRGRGAEAFF. The CDR3 DNA sequence: TGCAGCGCCAACAGGGGGCGCGGTGCCGAAGCTTTCTTT.

The chain combines TRBV6-1 with TRBJ2-1; D may be TRBD1 (6 bases). There are 12 residues in the CDR3. Germline-derived CDR1 and CDR2 are MNHNS and SASEGT. V lost 9 bases to trimming and J lost 8 bases, with 14 bases between them. CDR3 nucleotide sequence: TGTGCCAGTGAGGGGGTCCGAGATGAGCAGTTCTTC. It is translated as CASEGVRDEQFF.

Only a few counts were recorded for this clonotype. V and J are TRBV10-3 and TRBJ2-3; no clear D gene. V lost 3 bases and J lost 2, with 15 bases in between. This CDR3 is 16 amino acids long. Germline V gives CDR1 ENHRY, CDR2 SYGVKD. The DNA of the CDR3 is TGTGCCATCAGTGAATTTATAGGCAGCAACACAGATACGCAGTATTTT. It translates to CAISEFIGSNTDTQYF.

The sample holds many counts of this clonotype. V usage is TRBV15 and J usage is TRBJ2-3, with 9 bases aligning to TRBD1. The germline CDR1 and CDR2 sequences are LNHNV and YYDKDF (reference sequence). With 4 bases clipped from V and 4 bases from J, the junction kept 3 bases outside the gene matches. There are 14 residues in the CDR3. The CDR3 region is CATSTGQGSDTQYF. The CDR3 nucleotides are TGTGCCACCAGCACGGGACAGGGCTCAGATACGCAGTATTTT.

This clonotype has a count of ten or more. V usage is TRBV21-1 and J usage is TRBJ2-7; the DNA was not used to check the table's D call, TRBD2. TRBV21-1 is designated a pseudogene. The CDR3 loop spans 15 amino acids. In DNA form, the CDR3 reads TGTGCCAGCAGCATGAGACTAGCGGTCCCCTACGAGCAGTACTTC. Its translation: CASSMRLAVPYEQYF.

This clonotype was picked up a small number of times. The gene calls are TRBV5-5 and TRBJ2-1; 9 positions match TRBD1. Germline CDR1 SGHKS, CDR2 YYEKEE (reference sequence). The V and J ends lost 4 bases and 9 bases, in that order; junction bases with no gene match: 8. This CDR3 region has 14 residues. For the CDR3, the DNA is TGTGCCAGCAGCCCGGGACAGGGAGATAGTGAGCAGTTCTTC. It yields the protein CASSPGQGDSEQFF.

This clonotype was found a few times. The rearrangement uses TRBV19 and TRBJ2-5, with a weak D call TRBD2 (6 bases). CDR1 is LNHDA and CDR2 is SQIVND in the germline V gene (reference sequence). The CDR3 consists of 13 residues. In DNA, the CDR3 is TGTGCTGCGAGTGCGGGGTGGGGAGAGACCCAGTACTTC. As protein: CAASAGWGETQYF.

V usage is TRBV5-5 and J usage is TRBJ1-1; 8 nucleotides match TRBD1. V was pared by 0 bases and J by 1 base, with 8 bases of the junction left unmatched. CDR3 size: 17 residues. The germline CDR1 and CDR2 sequences are SGHKS and YYEKEE (reference sequence). The CDR3 spells CASSLETGVRRNTEAFF. The CDR3 DNA is TGTGCCAGCAGCTTGGAGACAGGGGTGAGGAGGAACACTGAAGCTTTCTTT.

The J gene is TRBJ2-1, the V gene TRBV7-6; 7 nucleotides match TRBD1. Per the germline V gene, CDR1 is SGHVS and CDR2 is FNYEAQ. This CDR3 spans 16 amino acids. Unmatched junction bases numbered 5, after V lost 3 bases and J lost 0 bases. The CDR3 DNA reads as TGTGCCAGCAGCTTGGGACAGAGCCGCTCCTACAATGAGCAGTTCTTC. Residues: CASSLGQSRSYNEQFF. The complete variable domain, with remaining parts taken from reference TRBV7-6 and TRBJ2-1, reads GAGVSQSPRYKVTKRGQDVALRCDPISGHVSLYWYRQALGQGPEFLTYFNYEAQQDKSGLPNDRFSAERPEGSISTLTIQRTEQRDSAMYRCASSLGQSRSYNEQFFGPGTRLTVL.

The gene calls are TRBV3-1 and TRBJ2-3, with D perhaps matching TRBD2 (5 bases). Germline CDR1 LGHDT, CDR2 YNNKEL (reference sequence). V lost 7 bases and J lost 1, with 18 bases in between. There are 16 residues in the CDR3. The CDR3 protein is CASIPTIAYRTDTQYF. As DNA, the CDR3 is TGTGCCAGCATCCCTACTATAGCGTACCGCACAGATACGCAGTATTTT.

The gene calls are TRBV24-1 and TRBJ2-3; 7 bases map to TRBD2. With 4 bases clipped from V and 1 base from J, the junction kept 4 bases outside the gene matches. This CDR3 is 15 amino acids long. Germline lookup yields CDR1 KGHDR and CDR2 SFDVKD. CDR3 in amino acids: CATSDPSGRTDTQYF. Written as DNA, the CDR3 is TGTGCCACCAGTGACCCTAGCGGCCGCACAGATACGCAGTATTTT.

This chain connects TRBV7-9 to TRBJ2-4, with 8 bases fitting TRBD2. Near its end, the DNA agrees better with TRBJ2-7, so the J call may be wrong. The CDR3 consists of 14 residues. The germline CDR1 and CDR2 sequences are SEHNR and FQNEAQ (reference sequence). CDR3 protein: CASSFGGEEYEQYF. The CDR3 nucleotides are TGTGCCAGCAGCTTCGGGGGGGAAGAATACGAGCAGTACTTC.